The clone carrying this T cell receptor (beta chain) was seen a few times. The antigen is undetermined. All donors came from Russia, were Caucasian and healthy, and spanned ages about 6 to 100. Each individual donor underwent a draw of 8.5 to 10 milliliters of peripheral blood. Combining a sample-barcoded 5' primer with a J-beta primer mix, a second PCR ran for roughly 7 to 12 cycles. A single record per CDR3 protein comes from TCRdb applying MiXCR to the 5' RACE reads. The sample has 1 million or so distinct CDR3 sequences; roughly 24% are singletons. This record belongs to a study of blood T cells in healthy people across ages. Trimming cost V 4 bases and J 0 bases, with 6 bases left between them. CDR1 is SQVTM and CDR2 is ANQGSEA in the germline V gene. The CDR3 length is 12 residues. Study findings and constraints: TCR beta diversity correlated strongly with naive T cell percentage.

The same sample was also studied in work on T cells of mothers and their children.

This TCR derives from a girl aged 2 to 10 in good health. V is TRBV29-1 and J is TRBJ1-1, with unresolved D. Material for sequencing was blood. Here the CDR3 DNA reads TGCAGCGTTGTTCAGATGAACACTGAAGCTTTCTTT. It is translated as CSVVQMNTEAFF.